Below, 13 T cell receptor beta chains from the same sample are listed, as sequenced in a study of blood T cells in healthy people across ages (dated by TCRdb to between 2014 and 2017). The receptor library was made with 5' RACE. This sample was sequenced with an Illumina HiSeq 2500. The second PCR ran for about 6 to 11 cycles and used a J-beta primer mix along with a sample-barcoded 5' primer. Using fastp at Q25 and MiXCR, TCRdb reprocessed the public reads and kept productive beta chains. Each CDR3 protein gets just one entry, which takes the most common genes and DNA from the rows behind it. Recorded for this sample are roughly 1,800,000 distinct CDR3 sequences; 49% of them occurred a single time. The ten largest clones take up over 2% of the sample. The sample consisted of blood. These TCRs come from a woman in her 40s in good health.

The chain employs TRBV20-1 and TRBJ2-6; the D call may be TRBD1 or TRBD2 (6 bases each). CDR1 DFQATT and CDR2 SNEGSKA come from the germline V gene (reference sequence). This CDR3 has 15 amino acids. The CDR3 spells CREEGVPSGANVLTF. CDR3 coding DNA: TGCAGGGAGGAGGGGGTCCCCTCTGGGGCCAACGTCCTGACTTTC.

The J gene is TRBJ2-4, the V gene TRBV6-2 or TRBV6-3; D is perhaps TRBD1 (5 bases). CDR1 is MNHEY and CDR2 is SVGEGT in the germline V gene. The CDR3 spans 13 residues. V lost 8 bases and J 1 base, leaving 9 bases between the germline ends. DNA for the CDR3: TGTGCCAGCGGGAAGGGGGCCAAAAACATTCAGTACTTC. Amino acids: CASGKGAKNIQYF.

In its sample, this clonotype was seen once. In DNA form, the CDR3 reads TGTGCCAGCTCTCTTTCCATACAGGAAAACGAGCAGTACTTC. It codes for CASSLSIQENEQYF. V usage is TRBV18 and J usage is TRBJ2-5, with D perhaps TRBD1 (5 bases). The J call is uncertain, as TRBJ2-7 better fits the DNA end. The CDR3 runs 14 residues. Looked up from germline, CDR1 is KGHSH and CDR2 is LQKENI.

The chain combines TRBV28 with TRBJ2-7, with 7 positions matching TRBD2. The V gene's germline CDR1 is MDHEN and CDR2 SYDVKM. The CDR3 extends over 13 amino acids. Unmatched junction bases numbered 6, after V lost 10 bases and J lost 0 bases. The CDR3 DNA follows: TGTGCCATAGAGCGGGGCTTCTCCTACGAGCAGTACTTC. Translated, it gives CAIERGFSYEQYF.

This clonotype was detected only once. This chain links TRBV4-3 with TRBJ2-7; D is perhaps TRBD1 or TRBD2 (5 bases each). CDR1 is LGHNA, CDR2 YSLEER, per germline. CDR3 length: 15 amino acids. Between the trimmed V and J ends, which lost 1 base and 0 bases, there was a span of 10 bases. The CDR3 loop is CASSQGLGTSYEQYF. CDR3 DNA sequence: TGCGCCAGCAGCCAAGGTTTGGGGACCTCCTACGAGCAGTACTTC.

The chain carries TRBV7-8 and TRBJ2-3; D gene uncertain. Germline V lookup: CDR1 SGHVS, CDR2 FQNEAQ. Trimming took 2 bases from V and 6 from J, leaving 15 bases between them. The CDR3 has 15 residues. CDR3 sequence: CASSLRARSGDTQYF. In nucleotides, the CDR3 is TGTGCCAGCAGCTTAAGAGCCAGATCCGGGGATACGCAGTATTTT.

J is TRBJ2-1 and V is TRBV4-3, with TRBD1 matching over 7 bases. V trimming: 0 bases; J trimming: 5 bases; junction bases outside the gene matches: 13. Looked up from germline, CDR1 is LGHNA and CDR2 is YSLEER. The CDR3 contains 18 residues. The CDR3 loop is CASSQDWALTGWDNEQFF. The CDR3 DNA is TGCGCCAGCAGCCAAGATTGGGCCCTGACAGGGTGGGACAATGAGCAGTTCTTC.

The chain is built from TRBV24-1 and TRBJ2-1, with 12 nucleotides matching TRBD1. V dropped 1 base and J dropped 6; count of bases not matched to a gene: 9. This CDR3 spans 18 amino acids. The germline V gene encodes CDR1 KGHDR and CDR2 SFDVKD. The CDR3: CATSDFKGQGANRNEQFF. Here the CDR3 DNA reads TGTGCCACCAGTGATTTTAAGGGACAGGGGGCGAACCGCAATGAGCAGTTCTTC.

This chain connects TRBV18 to TRBJ2-5, with D unclear. The CDR3 has 14 amino acids. Germline V gene lookup returns CDR1 KGHSH and CDR2 LQKENI. V lost 0 bases and J 1 base, leaving 6 bases between the germline ends. The CDR3 DNA sequence: TGTGCCAGCTCACCACCGCTCCCCCAAGAGACCCAGTACTTC. This gives the protein CASSPPLPQETQYF.

This clonotype has a handful of counts. This chain connects TRBV27 to TRBJ2-3; D not resolved. The germline V gene has CDR1 MNHEY and CDR2 SMNVEV (reference sequence). This CDR3 contains 14 residues. V lost 0 bases and J lost 2, with 6 bases in between. Here the CDR3 reads CASSLSAPTDTQYF. In DNA, the CDR3 is TGTGCCAGCAGTTTATCCGCCCCCACAGATACGCAGTATTTT.

V usage is TRBV7-2 and J usage is TRBJ1-6; 7 bases line up with TRBD1. Germline V gene data show CDR1 as SGHTA and CDR2 as FQGNSA. V dropped 2 bases and J dropped 10; count of bases not matched to a gene: 11. The CDR3 contains 16 residues. CDR3 nucleotide sequence: TGTGCCAGCAGCTTACAAGGGACAGCGTCGCAGTCACCCCTCCACTTT. Its translation: CASSLQGTASQSPLHF.

V is TRBV6-5 and J is TRBJ2-1, with D unresolved. Between the trimmed V and J ends, which lost 4 bases and 9 bases, there was a span of 10 bases. Germline CDR1 and CDR2: MNHEY and SVGAGI. The CDR3 is 12 amino acids. CDR3 bases: TGTGCCAGCAGTTTTGGGTCCGGTGAGCAGTTCTTC. It codes for CASSFGSGEQFF.

In its sample, this clonotype was seen a few times. This rearrangement joins TRBV5-1 to TRBJ1-5, with D possibly being TRBD1 (5 bases). CDR1 and CDR2 from the germline V gene are SGHRS and YFSETQ. CDR3 length: 14 amino acids. Trimming took 0 bases from V and 7 from J, leaving 11 bases between them. CDR3 sequence: CASSLVGEGQPQHF. DNA for the CDR3: TGCGCCAGCAGCTTGGTGGGAGAGGGGCAGCCCCAGCATTTT.